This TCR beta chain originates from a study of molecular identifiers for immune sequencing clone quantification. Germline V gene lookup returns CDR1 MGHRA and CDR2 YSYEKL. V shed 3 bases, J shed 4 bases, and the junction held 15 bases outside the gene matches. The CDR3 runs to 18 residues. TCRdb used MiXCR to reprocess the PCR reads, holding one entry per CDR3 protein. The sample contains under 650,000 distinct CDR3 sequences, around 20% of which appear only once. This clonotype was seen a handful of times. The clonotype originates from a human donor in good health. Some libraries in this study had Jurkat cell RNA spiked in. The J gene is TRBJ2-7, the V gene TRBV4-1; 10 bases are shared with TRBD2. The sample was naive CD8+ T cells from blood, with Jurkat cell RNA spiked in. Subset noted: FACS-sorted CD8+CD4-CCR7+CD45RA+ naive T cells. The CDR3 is CASSQAPRAGGLFYEQYF. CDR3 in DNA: TGCGCCAGCAGCCAGGCCCCCCGAGCGGGGGGGCTTTTTTACGAGCAGTACTTC.